The TCR beta chain under discussion was sequenced for a study of regulatory T cells in long-lasting Graves disease. Libraries of TCR beta came from iRepertoire HTBI primers plus Arm-PCR of CDR3 regions. TCRdb re-called the multiplex PCR reads with MiXCR, one entry per CDR3 protein. The profile covers fewer than 550,000 distinct CDR3 sequences, with approximately 16% appearing a single time and 25% taken by the ten largest. This clonotype was recorded many times. Its antigen is unidentified. Study-wide points: Patients whose Graves' disease persisted exhibited lower TCR diversity than those newly diagnosed.

Indicated time point: newly diagnosed GD, antithyroid drugs for less than 3 months. RNA extracted from PBMCs served as the sequencing template. The germline V gene has CDR1 DFQATT and CDR2 SNEGSKA (reference sequence). This CDR3 contains 15 residues. V lost 6 bases and J lost 0, with 16 bases in between. These data also featured in a second study, about T cells in Graves' hyperthyroidism and ophthalmopathy.

The clonotype originates from a middle-aged woman with Graves disease. Sequencing was performed on peripheral blood mononuclear cells (PBMCs), taken at new diagnosis, from a patient treated with antithyroid drugs. The chain recombines TRBV20-1 with TRBJ2-3; either TRBD1 or TRBD2 may fit D (5 bases each). This CDR3 reads CSAPSVGPSTDTQYF. CDR3 sequence (DNA): TGCAGTGCGCCATCTGTGGGACCGAGCACAGATACGCAGTATTTT.